This TCR beta chain derives from a study of OX40 agonist ivuxolimab in advanced cancers. The study, taken as a whole, reports: At 0.1 to 3.0 mg/kg and by week 6, CD4+ and CD8+ T cells in the blood had expanded clonally. Expanded clones were, on average, more numerous among CD8+ T cells than CD4+.

The CDR3 is 11 amino acids. CDR1 is SQVTM and CDR2 is ANQGSEA in the germline V gene. The V end lost 6 bases, the J end lost 3 bases, and 9 bases lay between the germline ends. Only in-frame clones appear in the TCRdb table, and some are missing; sequencing was by immunoSEQ multiplex PCR. This table has fewer than 35,000 clones, around nine tenths appearing once. Turning to this clone: Antigen specificity is unknown.

Patients were excluded for autoimmune disease history or systemic immunosuppression. The sequenced sample was CD4+ or CD8+ T cells sorted from blood, obtained in a trial of the OX40 agonist ivuxolimab. This receptor was obtained from an adult with an advanced solid tumor such as melanoma, head and neck, liver or kidney cancer. The chain combines TRBV29-1 with TRBJ2-7, with D perhaps TRBD1 (6 bases). The CDR3 region is CSVVGGYEQYF. The CDR3 nucleotides read TGCAGCGTGGTAGGGGGCTACGAGCAGTACTTC.